This paragraph reports one T cell receptor (beta chain). This sample stems from a study of T cell repertoires in cytomegalovirus infection. CDR1 is SGDLS, CDR2 YYNGEE, per germline. This CDR3 is built from 16 residues. V was cut by 4 bases and J by 6 bases, with 21 bases left in between. TCRdb reprocessed the reads with MiXCR, giving one entry per CDR3 protein. The sample has nearly 550,000 distinct CDR3 sequences, approximately 15% seen once; the top ten hold 20% to 30%. The TCR comes from a human donor in good health (CMV status not recorded). Some clones in this sample may be carry-over from other donors' samples. The rearrangement uses TRBV9 and TRBJ2-3, with D possibly matching TRBD2 (5 bases). Input material: CD8+ T cells from PBMCs. The CDR3 reads CASSSEGAEPFDTQYF. The DNA for the CDR3 is TGTGCCAGCAGCTCTGAGGGAGCAGAACCCTTCGATACGCAGTATTTT.